The TCR beta chain described here comes from a study of blood T cell repertoires in COVID-19. Germline V gives CDR1 ENHRY, CDR2 SYGVKD. This CDR3 contains 14 residues. The V segment lost 3 bases and the J segment 2 bases; nucleotides outside the gene matches: 4. Assay used: immunoSEQ multiplex PCR; TCRdb lists only in-frame clones, some missing. The repertoire consists of around 450,000 clones, with nearly 90% occurring once and the leading ten covering roughly 1.8%. The sequence was obtained from a young woman with acute COVID-19. V is TRBV10-3 and J is TRBJ2-7; 7 bases are a match to TRBD2. What was sequenced was PBMCs or T cells enriched from blood (not recorded which). CDR3 in amino acids: CAISDQRDTYEQYF. CDR3 sequence (DNA): TGTGCCATCAGTGATCAGCGGGATACCTACGAGCAGTACTTC.